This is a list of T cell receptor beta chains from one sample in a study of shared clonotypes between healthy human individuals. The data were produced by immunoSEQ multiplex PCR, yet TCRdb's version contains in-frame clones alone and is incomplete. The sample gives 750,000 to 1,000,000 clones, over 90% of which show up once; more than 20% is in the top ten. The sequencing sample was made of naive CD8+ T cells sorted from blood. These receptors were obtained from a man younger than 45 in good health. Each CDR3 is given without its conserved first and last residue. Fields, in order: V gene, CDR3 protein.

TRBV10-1 ASSGQPSSTDTQY
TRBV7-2 ASSFGTSYNEQF
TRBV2 ASRTGQGAEGYT
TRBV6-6 ASSYSMEDRTYEQY
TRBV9 ASNSGVASLLNTGELF
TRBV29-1 SVEGLGQGTAYNEQF
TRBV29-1 SATGLAGAGSSYNEQF
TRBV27 ASSLGGTGDEQY
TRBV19 ASSISLTGGSEAF
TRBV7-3 ASSLGTGTGNEQF
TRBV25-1 ASSEGGLGNEQY
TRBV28 ASSRGLAGPYEQY
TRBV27 ASRRGQGYYEQY
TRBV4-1 ASSQEGPRNSGNTIY
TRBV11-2 ASSSLTSGSYNEQF
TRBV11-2 ASSQTSGQSNEQF
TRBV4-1 ASSQVSGIGNYEQY
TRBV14 ASSQDTVAGGLDEQF
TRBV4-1 ASRQGTGLTDTQY
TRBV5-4 ASSPGAANIQY